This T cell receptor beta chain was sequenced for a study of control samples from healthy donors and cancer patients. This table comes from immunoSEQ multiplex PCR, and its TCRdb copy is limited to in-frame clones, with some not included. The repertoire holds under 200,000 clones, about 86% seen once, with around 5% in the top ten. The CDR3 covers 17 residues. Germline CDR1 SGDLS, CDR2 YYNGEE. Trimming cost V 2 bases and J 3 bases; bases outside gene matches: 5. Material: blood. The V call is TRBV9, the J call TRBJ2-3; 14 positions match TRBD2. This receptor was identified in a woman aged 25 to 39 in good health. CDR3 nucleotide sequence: TGTGCCAGCAGCGTTGCCGGGACTAGCGGGAGAACAGATACGCAGTATTTT. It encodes CASSVAGTSGRTDTQYF.